The next 21 T cell receptor beta chains were all read from a single sample in a study of CD8+ T cells in alopecia areata (dated by TCRdb to the late 2010s). Library prep was done by the immunoSEQ multiplex PCR assay. For TCR sequencing, RNA was extracted from every sample and reverse transcribed into cDNA to serve as template. This is the immuneACCESS table as TCRdb keeps it, with only in-frame sequences that have V and J called. A part of the clones is gone; compared with another copy, unresolved V genes explain less than half, and the rest is unexplained. The sample profile shows over 150,000 clones; 50% to 70% of them were found once. 1.7% of the sample is held by the ten biggest clonotypes. The sample's time point label, in plain terms: baseline before oral tofacitinib. Sequencing used CD4+ T cells sorted from blood, obtained at week 0. These receptors originate from a human donor with alopecia areata.

The chain employs TRBV29-1 and TRBJ2-3; possibly TRBD1 for D (6 bases). The germline V gene has CDR1 SQVTM and CDR2 ANQGSEA. The CDR3 has 15 residues. Trimming pared 8 bases from V and 5 bases from J, leaving 23 bases between. This CDR3 is CSLIPFGSGVDTQYF. The CDR3 nucleotides are TGCAGCTTGATCCCTTTCGGGTCAGGGGTAGATACGCAGTATTTT.

J is TRBJ1-2 and V is TRBV7-2; D gene unclear. Looked up from germline, CDR1 is SGHTA and CDR2 is FQGNSA. CDR3 length: 14 amino acids. Between the trimmed V and J ends, which lost 6 bases and 4 bases, there was a span of 15 bases. The CDR3 sequence: CASSWSQETYGYTF. The CDR3 coding sequence is TGTGCCAGCAGTTGGAGCCAGGAAACCTATGGCTACACCTTC.

This chain joins TRBV30 and TRBJ1-1; 9 positions agree with TRBD1. Germline CDR1 and CDR2: GTSNPN and SVGIG (reference sequence). The CDR3 is made up of 15 amino acids. Unmatched junction bases numbered 8, after V lost 2 bases and J lost 4 bases. CDR3 in DNA: TGTGCCTGGAGTCCAGGGGACAGGGTTAGCACTGAAGCTTTCTTT. As protein: CAWSPGDRVSTEAFF.

The sample holds one count of this clone. The chain employs TRBV27 and TRBJ2-3; D remains unclear. There are 13 residues in the CDR3. The germline V and J ends were trimmed by 2 bases and 9 bases, with 12 bases remaining between them. Germline values: CDR1 MNHEY, CDR2 SMNVEV (reference sequence). CDR3 region: CASSLRPPETQYF. The CDR3 coding sequence is TGTGCCAGCAGTTTAAGACCCCCCGAGACGCAGTATTTT.

There are many counts of this clone. This chain uses TRBV27 with TRBJ2-5; D is uncertain. V lost 7 bases and J 2 bases, leaving 14 bases between the germline ends. This CDR3 comprises 14 residues. The germline CDR1 and CDR2 sequences are MNHEY and SMNVEV (reference sequence). The CDR3 DNA reads as TGTGCCAGCATGAGGTTGGGCCGACAAGAGACCCAGTACTTC. Amino acid sequence: CASMRLGRQETQYF.

The chain is built from TRBV28 and TRBJ2-7; D assignment may be TRBD1 or TRBD2 (6 bases each). Germline-derived CDR1 and CDR2 are MDHEN and SYDVKM. The CDR3 sequence is 15 residues long. Trimming removed 2 bases at V and 1 base at J, with 12 bases between. The CDR3 protein is CASSLPRGGSYEQYF. For the CDR3, the DNA is TGTGCCAGCAGTTTACCCAGAGGGGGGTCCTACGAGCAGTACTTC.

This clone has a handful of counts. The chain employs TRBV28 and TRBJ2-7, with D possibly TRBD1 on 6 matching bases. CDR3 length: 14 residues. Germline V gene data show CDR1 as MDHEN and CDR2 as SYDVKM. V was cut by 6 bases and J by 6 bases, with 18 bases left in between. The CDR3 is CASSNAAGVTEQYF. Written as DNA, the CDR3 is TGTGCCAGCAGCAACGCCGCAGGGGTGACCGAGCAGTACTTC. Based on the CDR3 plus reference TRBV28 and TRBJ2-7, the full variable domain is DVKVTQSSRYLVKRTGEKVFLECVQDMDHENMFWYRQDPGLGLRLIYFSYDVKMKEKGDIPEGYSVSREKKERFSLILESASTNQTSMYLCASSNAAGVTEQYFGPGTRLTVT.

This rearrangement joins TRBV27 to TRBJ1-5; the D gene is possibly TRBD1 (5 bases). Germline CDR1 reads MNHEY; CDR2 reads SMNVEV (reference sequence). The CDR3 consists of 15 residues. The V gene lost 4 bases and the J gene lost 5 bases, with 15 bases spanning the gap. The CDR3 nucleotides are TGTGCCAGCAGTTCGGGGGAGGGGTGGTATCAGCCCCAGCATTTT. Its protein is CASSSGEGWYQPQHF.

With regard to this clone: The same CDR3 is also encoded by other DNA sequences in this sample. The genes are TRBV5-1 and TRBJ2-3, with no clear D. Germline V lookup: CDR1 SGHRS, CDR2 YFSETQ. This CDR3 is built from 12 residues. V gave up 4 bases and J gave up 0 bases, with 3 bases separating them. The CDR3 region has the DNA TGCGCCAGCAGCCTGAGCACAGATACGCAGTATTTT. Amino acids: CASSLSTDTQYF.

This clone was seen just once. The chain has TRBV30 and TRBJ1-2, with 7 bases fitting TRBD1. This CDR3 has 16 residues. V gave up 0 bases and J gave up 2 bases; unmatched junction bases: 9. Per germline, CDR1 GTSNPN and CDR2 SVGIG (reference sequence). CDR3: CAWSVLARGSNYGYTF. The CDR3 region has the DNA TGTGCCTGGAGTGTTTTAGCCAGGGGGTCCAACTATGGCTACACCTTC.

The chain combines TRBV4-1 with TRBJ2-1; no definite D call. The CDR3 loop spans 15 amino acids. Trimming removed 3 bases from V and 3 bases from J, with 12 bases in between. CDR1 and CDR2 (germline): MGHRA, YSYEKL. CDR3 loop: CASSQPQRSYNEQFF. The CDR3 coding sequence is TGCGCCAGCAGCCAGCCCCAGAGGAGCTACAATGAGCAGTTCTTC.

CDR3 nucleotides: TGTGCCAGCAGTGAATTAACCCTTCCGGAGCAGTTCTTC. Its translation: CASSELTLPEQFF. V gene TRBV25-1 combines with J gene TRBJ2-1; D not resolved. The length of the CDR3 is 13 residues. Germline V lookup: CDR1 MGHDK, CDR2 SYGVNS. V dropped 1 base and J dropped 10 bases, with 11 bases sitting between them.

This chain connects TRBV6-5 to TRBJ1-2; 8 nucleotides line up with TRBD1. Looked up from germline, CDR1 is MNHEY and CDR2 is SVGAGI. The CDR3 is 13 residues long. Trimming cost V 6 bases and J 2 bases; bases outside gene matches: 2. The CDR3 nucleotides read TGTGCCAGCAGAAGGACAGGGAACTATGGCTACACCTTC. This translates into CASRRTGNYGYTF.

The chain joins TRBV30 to TRBJ1-5; the D gene is possibly TRBD1 (6 bases). This CDR3 region has 15 residues. V lost 3 bases and J 2 bases, leaving 14 bases between the germline ends. CDR1 is GTSNPN, CDR2 SVGIG, per germline (reference sequence). CDR3 sequence (DNA): TGTGCCTGGAGCCACGGGGGGGCGGGCAATCAGCCCCAGCATTTT. Its translation is CAWSHGGAGNQPQHF.

The chain employs TRBV4-3 and TRBJ1-5; D not resolved. V lost 3 bases and J lost 5, with 8 bases in between. This CDR3 region has 13 residues. Germline lookup yields CDR1 LGHNA and CDR2 YSLEER. The chain's CDR3 is CASSQEEYQPQHF. As DNA, the CDR3 is TGCGCCAGCAGCCAGGAGGAATATCAGCCCCAGCATTTT.

This clone has more than one count but fewer than ten. This chain uses TRBV29-1 with TRBJ1-2, with D maybe TRBD1 (5 bases). CDR3 length: 13 residues. Trimming took off 6 bases at V and 0 bases at J, with 11 bases between the two ends. CDR1 and CDR2 (germline): SQVTM, ANQGSEA. The chain's CDR3 is CSVGRATNYGYTF. The CDR3 nucleotides are TGCAGCGTGGGACGGGCAACTAACTATGGCTACACCTTC.

This rearrangement joins TRBV25-1 to TRBJ1-2; no reliable D call. The CDR3 is 14 residues long. In germline, CDR1 is MGHDK, CDR2 SYGVNS. Trimming cost V 2 bases and J 5 bases, with 12 bases left between them. CDR3 nucleotide sequence: TGTGCCAGCAGTGAAGAACGATTGGGATATGGCTACACCTTC. Encoded protein: CASSEERLGYGYTF.

As concerns this clone: A junction boundary mismatches the germline segment, possibly from a read error. In the same sample, other DNA sequences code for this CDR3. The genes are TRBV29-1 and TRBJ1-2, with 7 bases identical to TRBD1. The CDR3 covers 13 residues. CDR1 SQVTM and CDR2 ANQGSEA come from the germline V gene. For the CDR3, the DNA is TGCAGCGTTCAAGACAGGGATAACTATGGCTACACCTTC. This translates into CSVQDRDNYGYTF.

V is TRBV30 and J is TRBJ1-1; D remains unclear. V gave up 4 bases and J gave up 1 base, with 16 bases separating them. Germline assignment: CDR1 GTSNPN and CDR2 SVGIG (reference sequence). The CDR3 loop spans 15 amino acids. As DNA, the CDR3 is TGTGCCTGGAAGGCTCGACCCCGGGGGAACACTGAAGCTTTCTTT. This gives the protein CAWKARPRGNTEAFF.

The V call is TRBV29-1, the J call TRBJ2-3, with 7 bases fitting TRBD2. The V gene end was trimmed by 6 bases and the J gene end by 6 bases; junction bases not matched to a gene: 18. Looked up from germline, CDR1 is SQVTM and CDR2 is ANQGSEA. The CDR3 has 16 amino acids. The CDR3 sequence is CSVVFLAATRGDTQYF. CDR3 sequence (DNA): TGCAGCGTAGTATTCCTAGCGGCTACCCGTGGGGATACGCAGTATTTT.

The V and J genes are TRBV29-1 and TRBJ1-2; 8 bases line up with TRBD1. Germline loops: CDR1 SQVTM, CDR2 ANQGSEA. This CDR3 region has 16 residues. J was trimmed by 0 bases and V by 3 bases; bases with no gene match: 9. CDR3 bases: TGCAGCGTTGATACGGACCGGGACAGGTCTAACTATGGCTACACCTTC. Its translation is CSVDTDRDRSNYGYTF.